These 30 T cell receptor beta chains originate from one sample sequenced in a study of blood T cell repertoires in COVID-19 (dated by TCRdb to 2018 to 2020). Libraries were prepared through the immunoSEQ multiplex PCR assay. In TCRdb, the immuneACCESS table is reduced to in-frame sequences with V and J assigned. These tables do not hold every clone; where another copy was compared, an unresolved V gene accounts for under half, and the others remain unexplained. The sample table contains some 290,000 clones; only one count was recorded for 90% of them. Together, the top ten hold roughly 1% of the sample. The sequenced sample consisted of peripheral blood. These receptors were taken from a woman aged 40 to 49 with COVID-19, enrolled during active disease.

The genes are TRBV20-1 and TRBJ1-2; 12 nucleotides agree with TRBD1. With 3 bases clipped from V and 8 bases from J, the junction kept 10 bases outside the gene matches. This CDR3 has 15 residues. Per the germline V gene, CDR1 is DFQATT and CDR2 is SNEGSKA (reference sequence). CDR3 loop: CSASDPGQGARGYTF. DNA of the CDR3: TGCAGTGCTAGTGACCCGGGACAGGGGGCGCGGGGCTACACCTTC.

The chain has TRBV28 and TRBJ2-7; 7 nucleotides line up with TRBD1. V lost 6 bases and J lost 7; bases outside the gene matches: 12. CDR1 and CDR2 (germline): MDHEN, SYDVKM. The CDR3 sequence is 14 residues long. CDR3 in amino acids: CASRSTGQAWEQYF. The DNA of the CDR3 is TGTGCCAGCAGATCAACAGGACAGGCTTGGGAGCAGTACTTC. Based on the CDR3 plus reference TRBV28 and TRBJ2-7, the full variable domain is DVKVTQSSRYLVKRTGEKVFLECVQDMDHENMFWYRQDPGLGLRLIYFSYDVKMKEKGDIPEGYSVSREKKERFSLILESASTNQTSMYLCASRSTGQAWEQYFGPGTRLTVT.

This sequence joins TRBV19 and TRBJ2-3, with TRBD1 as a possible D gene (5 bases). Trimming cost V 3 bases and J 2 bases, with 18 bases left between them. The germline V gene has CDR1 LNHDA and CDR2 SQIVND (reference sequence). The CDR3 is 17 amino acids. CDR3 bases: TGTGCCAGTAGTATCCTATCAGGGCCCCGAGACACAGATACGCAGTATTTT. Translating it yields CASSILSGPRDTDTQYF. The entire variable domain, with the rest obtained from reference TRBV19 and TRBJ2-3, is as follows: DGGITQSPKYLFRKEGQNVTLSCEQNLNHDAMYWYRQDPGQGLRLIYYSQIVNDFQKGDIAEGYSVSREKKESFPLTVTSAQKNPTAFYLCASSILSGPRDTDTQYFGPGTRLTVL.

This clone appeared a single time. V gene TRBV7-2 combines with J gene TRBJ1-1; weak D call: TRBD1 (5 bases). CDR3 size: 13 residues. Between the trimmed V and J ends, which lost 7 bases and 1 base, there was a span of 10 bases. Germline V CDR1 and CDR2: SGHTA, FQGNSA. The CDR3 DNA is TGTGCCAGCACCCGGGGGGGGAACACTGAAGCTTTCTTT. Its protein product is CASTRGGNTEAFF.

The CDR3 sequence: CASSSKQGPGINGYTF. The CDR3 nucleotides read TGTGCCAGCAGCTCCAAACAGGGGCCGGGAATTAATGGCTACACCTTC. V gene TRBV9 combines with J gene TRBJ1-2; TRBD1 matches at 7 bases. Germline V gene sequence: CDR1 SGDLS, CDR2 YYNGEE. V lost 4 bases to trimming and J lost 6 bases; unmatched junction nucleotides: 15. This CDR3 has 16 residues.

This clone was seen a few times. The gene calls are TRBV2 and TRBJ1-2; D is perhaps TRBD1 (5 bases). The germline V gene encodes CDR1 SNHLY and CDR2 FYNNEI. V lost 8 bases to trimming and J lost 3 bases, with 10 bases between them. This CDR3 has 12 residues. The CDR3 DNA reads TGTGCCAGCGACAGAGAATACTATGGCTACACCTTC. Amino acid sequence: CASDREYYGYTF.

The gene calls are TRBV4-3 and TRBJ2-3; 7 bases match TRBD1. After removal of 4 bases from V and 1 base from J, the junction contained 5 bases not matched to a gene. Germline assignment: CDR1 LGHNA and CDR2 YSLEER. The CDR3 is made up of 15 amino acids. The CDR3 region is CASSRSGQGTDTQYF. The CDR3 DNA sequence: TGCGCCAGCAGCCGATCCGGACAGGGCACAGATACGCAGTATTTT.

The gene calls are TRBV29-1 and TRBJ2-5, with 10 positions matching TRBD2. The V and J ends lost 6 bases and 6 bases, in that order; junction bases with no gene match: 16. The CDR3 sequence is 16 residues long. Germline loops: CDR1 SQVTM, CDR2 ANQGSEA. The chain's CDR3 is CSVGELAGGLKQTQYF. The CDR3 coding sequence is TGCAGCGTAGGAGAGTTAGCGGGGGGCCTGAAGCAGACCCAGTACTTC.

V and J are TRBV27 and TRBJ2-7; weak D call: TRBD1 (6 bases). The CDR3 is 13 residues long. The ends were cut back, 5 bases at V and 2 bases at J, with 10 bases in the middle. In germline, CDR1 is MNHEY, CDR2 SMNVEV (reference sequence). The CDR3 is CASSQQGPYEQYF. As DNA, the CDR3 is TGTGCCAGCAGTCAACAGGGACCCTACGAGCAGTACTTC.

The gene calls are TRBV28 and TRBJ1-2, with a tentative D call TRBD1 (5 bases). The CDR3 is made up of 14 amino acids. The germline V and J ends were trimmed by 3 bases and 5 bases, with 13 bases remaining between them. From germline, CDR1 is MDHEN and CDR2 SYDVKM. The CDR3 protein is CASSFRNRIYGYTF. CDR3 nucleotide sequence: TGTGCCAGCAGTTTCCGGAACAGGATTTATGGCTACACCTTC.

The rearrangement uses TRBV7-8 and TRBJ2-5; D remains ambiguous. The CDR3 contains 13 residues. V was shortened by 5 bases and J by 2 bases, with 9 bases between the two germline ends. The germline V gene has CDR1 SGHVS and CDR2 FQNEAQ. Here the CDR3 DNA reads TGTGCCAGCAGCCGTGACTTACAAGAGACCCAGTACTTC. It translates to CASSRDLQETQYF.

The rearrangement links TRBV28 to TRBJ2-7; TRBD2 is a possible D gene (7 bases). Trimming cost V 7 bases and J 5 bases, with 18 bases left between them. Looked up from germline, CDR1 is MDHEN and CDR2 is SYDVKM. CDR3 length equals 14 residues. The CDR3 DNA reads as TGTGCCAGCACTTTGGGGGGGCGTCGGGACGAGCAGTACTTC. Translation: CASTLGGRRDEQYF.

The chain joins TRBV15 to TRBJ2-3; D is perhaps TRBD2 (6 bases). Trimming left V 10 bases short and J 0 bases short, with 14 bases between. The germline V gene has CDR1 LNHNV and CDR2 YYDKDF (reference sequence). The CDR3 has 14 residues. As DNA, the CDR3 is TGTGCCATTAACGGGGGTCCTAGCACAGATACGCAGTATTTT. This encodes CAINGGPSTDTQYF. Variable domain in full (rest from reference TRBV15 and TRBJ2-3): DAMVIQNPRYQVTQFGKPVTLSCSQTLNHNVMYWYQQKSSQAPKLLFHYYDKDFNNEADTPDNFQSRRPNTSFCFLDIRSPGLGDTAMYLCAINGGPSTDTQYFGPGTRLTVL.

This sequence joins TRBV6-5 and TRBJ1-2; the D gene is possibly TRBD1 (6 bases). V lost 7 bases and J 5 bases, leaving 17 bases between the germline ends. Germline assignment: CDR1 MNHEY and CDR2 SVGAGI. The CDR3 has 14 residues. CDR3 residues: CASIKTGSSYGYTF. For the CDR3, the DNA is TGTGCCAGCATCAAAACAGGGTCCTCTTATGGCTACACCTTC.

The chain employs TRBV19 and TRBJ2-7; 10 bases are shared with TRBD1. The CDR3 has 16 amino acids. Germline assignment: CDR1 LNHDA and CDR2 SQIVND (reference sequence). The junction had 12 bases not matched to a gene; V was cut back by 10 bases and J by 0 bases. The CDR3 DNA is TGTGCCACATCCCGGGACAGGGGCGTCAGCTCCTACGAGCAGTACTTC. This gives the protein CATSRDRGVSSYEQYF. Based on the CDR3 plus reference TRBV19 and TRBJ2-7, the full variable domain is DGGITQSPKYLFRKEGQNVTLSCEQNLNHDAMYWYRQDPGQGLRLIYYSQIVNDFQKGDIAEGYSVSREKKESFPLTVTSAQKNPTAFYLCATSRDRGVSSYEQYFGPGTRLTVT.

J is TRBJ1-4 and V is TRBV28, with D possibly matching TRBD1 (6 bases). Per germline, CDR1 MDHEN and CDR2 SYDVKM. CDR3 length: 16 amino acids. The germline V and J ends were trimmed by 6 bases and 5 bases, with 19 bases remaining between them. CDR3 sequence (DNA): TGTGCCAGCAGATTCCCCCCGGGACACCAGAATGAAAAACTGTTTTTT. Amino acids: CASRFPPGHQNEKLFF.

This clone was found a few times. This rearrangement joins TRBV11-3 to TRBJ1-2, with TRBD1 matching 7 bases. The CDR3 length is 12 residues. V shed 4 bases, J shed 5 bases, and the junction held 1 base outside the gene matches. CDR1 and CDR2 from the germline V gene are SGHNT and YENEEA. The CDR3 region has the DNA TGTGCCAGCAGCTCACAGGGGTATGGCTACACCTTC. Protein sequence: CASSSQGYGYTF.

The count of this clone is one. This chain links TRBV3-1 (or the pseudogene TRBV3-2) with TRBJ1-3; TRBD1 might be the D (6 bases). Germline V gives CDR1 LGHDT, CDR2 YNNKEL (reference sequence). The V gene lost 8 bases and the J gene lost 0 bases, with 11 bases spanning the gap. The CDR3 is made up of 14 amino acids. Here the CDR3 reads CASGRQVSGNTIYF. Written as DNA, the CDR3 is TGTGCCAGCGGAAGACAGGTCTCTGGAAACACCATATATTTT.

This clone has just one count. The rearrangement links TRBV19 to TRBJ1-1, with TRBD1 matching 7 bases. The germline V gene encodes CDR1 LNHDA and CDR2 SQIVND (reference sequence). This CDR3 is built from 14 residues. J was trimmed by 1 base and V by 5 bases; bases with no gene match: 4. CDR3 bases: TGTGCCAGTAGTGCAGACAGGGAGAACACTGAAGCTTTCTTT. Protein: CASSADRENTEAFF.

V usage is TRBV18 and J usage is TRBJ2-3; 9 nucleotides agree with TRBD2. The CDR3 runs to 17 residues. CDR1 is KGHSH and CDR2 is LQKENI in the germline V gene. V was pared by 6 bases and J by 4 bases, with 14 bases of the junction left unmatched. The CDR3 reads CASSPGRLAGSSDTQYF. The CDR3 bases are TGTGCCAGCTCCCCGGGCCGGCTAGCGGGATCTTCAGATACGCAGTATTTT. The variable domain in full, with the rest retrieved from reference TRBV18 and TRBJ2-3, is NAGVMQNPRHLVRRRGQEARLRCSPMKGHSHVYWYRQLPEEGLKFMVYLQKENIIDESGMPKERFSAEFPKEGPSILRIQQVVRGDSAAYFCASSPGRLAGSSDTQYFGPGTRLTVL.

This clone appeared a single time. The V call is TRBV27, the J call TRBJ2-7; tentative D call: TRBD1 (8 bases). Looked up from germline, CDR1 is MNHEY and CDR2 is SMNVEV (reference sequence). V shed 6 bases and J shed 6 bases, with 18 bases lying between them. The CDR3 length is 14 residues. DNA of the CDR3: TGTGCCAGCAGACCGATAAACAGGGGGGGCGAGCAGTACTTC. It yields the protein CASRPINRGGEQYF.

This sequence joins TRBV12-5 and TRBJ2-2; 15 bases align to TRBD2. CDR1 is LGHNT, CDR2 FRNRAP, per germline. This CDR3 has 18 amino acids. V lost 3 bases, J lost 3 bases, and 5 bases stayed unmatched. The CDR3 DNA reads TGTGCTAGTGGTTTCAGGACTAGCGGGAGGGTCGACACCGGGGAGCTGTTTTTT. Its translation: CASGFRTSGRVDTGELFF.

V and J are TRBV6-4 and TRBJ2-1; 9 bases line up with TRBD1. J was trimmed by 6 bases and V by 0 bases; bases with no gene match: 0. This CDR3 has 14 amino acids. Germline V CDR1 and CDR2: MRHNA, SNTAGT. CDR3 in amino acids: CASSDSTGGNEQFF. The CDR3 DNA is TGTGCCAGCAGTGACTCGACAGGGGGCAATGAGCAGTTCTTC.

In its sample, this clone was seen once. The chain joins TRBV4-1 to TRBJ1-2, with TRBD1 matching 8 bases. Germline V gene sequence: CDR1 MGHRA, CDR2 YSYEKL. This CDR3 has 16 residues. V gave up 6 bases and J gave up 4 bases; unmatched junction bases: 13. CDR3 loop: CASRPRTGKDGYGYTF. The CDR3 DNA is TGCGCCAGCAGACCGCGGACAGGGAAGGACGGCTATGGCTACACCTTC.

The chain carries TRBV7-8 and TRBJ1-1; D gene uncertain. The CDR3 has 14 amino acids. Trimming pared 4 bases from V and 1 base from J, leaving 10 bases between. The V gene's germline CDR1 is SGHVS and CDR2 FQNEAQ. The CDR3 region has the DNA TGTGCCAGCAGCTCCCGACTGACGAACACTGAAGCTTTCTTT. This gives the protein CASSSRLTNTEAFF. The entire variable domain, with the rest obtained from reference TRBV7-8 and TRBJ1-1, is as follows: GAGVSQSPRYKVAKRGQDVALRCDPISGHVSLFWYQQALGQGPEFLTYFQNEAQLDKSGLPSDRFFAERPEGSVSTLKIQRTQQEDSAVYLCASSSRLTNTEAFFGQGTRLTVV.

A note on this clone: Other DNA sequences within the sample encode an identical CDR3. The chain employs TRBV5-1 and TRBJ2-2; TRBD1 aligns across 7 bases. Germline V gene sequence: CDR1 SGHRS, CDR2 YFSETQ. V was pared by 4 bases and J by 5 bases, with 5 bases of the junction left unmatched. This CDR3 is 14 amino acids long. CDR3 DNA sequence: TGCGCCAGCAGCCGGACAGGCGCTACCGGGGAGCTGTTTTTT. This translates into CASSRTGATGELFF. Using reference TRBV5-1 and TRBJ2-2 for the parts outside the CDR3, the full variable domain is KAGVTQTPRYLIKTRGQQVTLSCSPISGHRSVSWYQQTPGQGLQFLFEYFSETQRNKGNFPGRFSGRQFSNSRSEMNVSTLELGDSALYLCASSRTGATGELFFGEGSRLTVL.

The chain combines TRBV2 with TRBJ1-6; TRBD1 matches 7 bases. Germline V gene data show CDR1 as SNHLY and CDR2 as FYNNEI. CDR3 length: 15 residues. The V and J ends lost 6 bases and 6 bases, in that order; junction bases with no gene match: 8. CDR3 nucleotides: TGTGCCAGCAGCCGCCTAAGACAGGGTAATTCACCCCTCCACTTT. Translating it yields CASSRLRQGNSPLHF.

This chain joins TRBV2 and TRBJ1-6; D not certain. V was shortened by 2 bases and J by 5 bases, with 16 bases between the two germline ends. The CDR3 runs 17 residues. Germline assignment: CDR1 SNHLY and CDR2 FYNNEI. The CDR3 DNA reads as TGTGCCAGCAGTGAACACTCGGCCGGCGGGGATAATTCACCCCTCCACTTT. Its translation: CASSEHSAGGDNSPLHF.

The chain carries TRBV2 and TRBJ2-7; 7 positions match TRBD1. Losses at the gene ends were 6 bases for V and 6 bases for J; bases not matched to a gene: 5. Germline CDR1 and CDR2: SNHLY and FYNNEI. This CDR3 contains 12 residues. The CDR3 loop reads CASRGDSREQYF. In nucleotides, the CDR3 is TGTGCCAGCAGGGGGGACAGCCGCGAGCAGTACTTC.

This chain connects TRBV5-4 to TRBJ1-6, with 7 positions matching TRBD1. V was pared by 6 bases and J by 6 bases, with 9 bases of the junction left unmatched. This CDR3 has 15 residues. From germline, CDR1 is SGHNT and CDR2 YYREEE (reference sequence). CDR3 residues: CASTPQGQTNSPLHF. CDR3 coding DNA: TGTGCCAGCACCCCTCAGGGACAGACTAATTCACCCCTCCACTTT.